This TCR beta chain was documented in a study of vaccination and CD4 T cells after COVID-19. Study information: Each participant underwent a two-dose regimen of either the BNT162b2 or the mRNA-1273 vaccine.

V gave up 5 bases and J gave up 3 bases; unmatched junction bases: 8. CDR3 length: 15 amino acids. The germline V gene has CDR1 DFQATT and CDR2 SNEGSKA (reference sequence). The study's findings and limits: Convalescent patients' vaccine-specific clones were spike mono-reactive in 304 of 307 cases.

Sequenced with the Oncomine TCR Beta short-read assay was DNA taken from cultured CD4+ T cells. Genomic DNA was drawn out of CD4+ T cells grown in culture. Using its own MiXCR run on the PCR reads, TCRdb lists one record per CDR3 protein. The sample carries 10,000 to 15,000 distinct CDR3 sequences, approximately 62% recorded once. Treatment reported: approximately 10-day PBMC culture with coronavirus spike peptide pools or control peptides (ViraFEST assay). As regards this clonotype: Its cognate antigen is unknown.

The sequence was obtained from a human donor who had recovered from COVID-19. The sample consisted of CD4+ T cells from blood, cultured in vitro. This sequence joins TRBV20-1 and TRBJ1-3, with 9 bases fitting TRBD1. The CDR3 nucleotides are TGCAGTGCTGTAACCGGGACAGGGTTTGGAAACACCATATATTTT. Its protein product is CSAVTGTGFGNTIYF.